This TCR beta chain is from a study of control samples from healthy donors and cancer patients. The CDR3 contains 12 residues. With 9 bases removed from V and 0 bases from J, the gap between germline ends came to 8 bases. Per germline, CDR1 SEHNR and CDR2 FQNEAQ (reference sequence). Sequenced by immunoSEQ multiplex PCR; TCRdb stores in-frame clones only, minus some. This table holds more than 25,000 clones, roughly 94% found once. As concerns this clone: This CDR3 is also generated by other DNA sequences in the sample.

The chain links TRBV7-9 to TRBJ1-1; no clear D. Sequencing input: blood. The receptor comes from a man aged 55 to 69 in good health. CDR3 residues: CASRRMNTEAFF. The CDR3 DNA is TGTGCCAGTAGGCGGATGAACACTGAAGCTTTCTTT.